The rows below give T cell receptor beta chains drawn from one sample of a study of T cells in Graves' hyperthyroidism and ophthalmopathy. TCRdb redid the calling of the multiplex PCR reads with MiXCR, one entry per CDR3 protein. The sample contains hundreds of thousands of distinct CDR3 sequences, about a sixth of which appear only once. The sample comprised blood. The origin of the receptors is a woman aged 18-30 years with Graves' hyperthyroidism. Both conserved end residues are part of each CDR3. Where a row states a size, it is once, few, many or the class of an expanded clone; other rows omit it.

J,V,size,CDR3
TRBJ2-3,TRBV7-3,.,CASSLVPPGLAGEADTQYF
TRBJ2-7,TRBV24-1,many,CATRSGNSYEQYF
TRBJ2-2,TRBV12-3/TRBV12-4,many,CASSPQGLSSAGELFF
TRBJ2-7,TRBV5-1,many,CASSANTAGEQYF
TRBJ1-4,TRBV5-1,few,CASRAGAANEKLFF
TRBJ2-2,TRBV11-2,many,CASSPRPDGNTGELFF
TRBJ2-7,TRBV6-1,many,CASSESRLYEQYF
TRBJ2-5,TRBV29-1,.,CSVEDLGGPQETQYF
TRBJ2-2,TRBV6-1,many,CASSDVPGATGDTGELFF
TRBJ1-1,TRBV11-3,many,CASSYVRGPGGAFF
TRBJ1-4,TRBV11-2,.,CASRRSGGGLEKLFF
TRBJ2-7,TRBV28,many,CASSFDRVRGNREQYF
TRBJ1-2,TRBV7-8,once,CASSLYSGGQASYGYTF
TRBJ2-3,TRBV4-1,few,CASSQREGLDTQYF
TRBJ2-5,TRBV28,.,CASTNSDRVETQYF
TRBJ1-2,TRBV7-2,.,CASSRETGTVGYTF
TRBJ1-2,TRBV2,.,CASSEAQSYGYTF
TRBJ1-6,TRBV29-1,.,CSVSSGTENSPLHF
TRBJ1-5,TRBV28,many,CASQNPGQPQHF
TRBJ2-3,TRBV19,.,CASSKEGPDTQYF
TRBJ2-7,TRBV20-1,many,CSAKGLGSSYEQYF
TRBJ1-5,TRBV4-2,.,CASSQDWQGSQPQHF
TRBJ2-3,TRBV5-1,many,CASSLVSLVAYTDTQYF
TRBJ1-2,TRBV7-8,few,CASSPRTGGKGYTF
TRBJ2-1,TRBV3-1,once,CASSSGSWVREQFF
TRBJ1-1,TRBV15,.,CATSGSITEAFF
TRBJ1-5,TRBV6-1,many,CASSYSGGSNQPQHF
TRBJ2-3,TRBV20-1,.,CSARDSYTQYF
TRBJ2-1,TRBV28,many,CASSGGGRNEQFF
TRBJ1-5,TRBV28,many,CASSLQGPSEGAVYSNQPQHF
TRBJ2-7,TRBV7-6,many,CASSPLTSGGSYEQYF
TRBJ1-1,TRBV12-3/TRBV12-4,.,CASSETGGGPTEAFF
TRBJ2-7,TRBV4-1,few,CASGRDRGYEQYF
TRBJ1-3,TRBV12-3/TRBV12-4,many,CASRRDPGNTIYF
TRBJ2-5,TRBV3-1,.,CASSLNRRSGTQYF
TRBJ2-4,TRBV30,.,CAWDRHGGNIQYF
TRBJ2-5,TRBV11-3,many,CASRPTSGDQETQYF
TRBJ2-7,TRBV20-1,many,CSASPAGRYEQYF
TRBJ1-5,TRBV28,many,CASSLIGGDHRAQHF
TRBJ2-1,TRBV18,few,CASSSEVGLAGGNSYNEQFF